Shown below are 14 T cell receptor beta chains from a single sample sequenced in a study of shared clonotypes between healthy human individuals. The table came from immunoSEQ multiplex PCR; TCRdb's copy has only in-frame clones and leaves some out. The sample includes 300,000 or so clones, about 74% of them seen just once. The sequenced sample was memory CD4+ T cells sorted from blood. Subset reported: CD45RA-negative fraction. The receptors shown here come from a man between 25 and 39 years old in good health.

This rearrangement joins TRBV6-4 to TRBJ1-1, with D perhaps matching TRBD1 (5 bases). The V gene's germline CDR1 is MRHNA and CDR2 SNTAGT. CDR3 length equals 13 residues. The V end was cut by 3 bases, the J end by 4 bases, with 9 bases between. The CDR3: CASSEGAGTEAFF. The CDR3 DNA sequence: TGTGCCAGCAGTGAAGGGGCTGGCACTGAAGCTTTCTTT.

V usage is TRBV11-2 and J usage is TRBJ2-7, with D hard to call. The germline V gene has CDR1 SGHAT and CDR2 FQNNGV. The CDR3 is made up of 13 amino acids. V was shortened by 2 bases and J by 3 bases, with 8 bases between the two germline ends. The CDR3 protein is CASSLRVLYEQYF. CDR3 DNA: TGTGCCAGCAGCTTAAGAGTCCTCTACGAGCAGTACTTC.

This clone was seen once. This chain links TRBV18 with TRBJ2-7; D is undetermined. The CDR3 totals 14 residues. Deletions cut 3 bases from V and 0 bases from J, with 9 bases between. The germline V gene encodes CDR1 KGHSH and CDR2 LQKENI. CDR3 bases: TGTGCCAGCTCACCGACGTTGAGCTCCTACGAGCAGTACTTC. It yields the protein CASSPTLSSYEQYF.

The chain couples TRBV19 to TRBJ1-5; 9 positions agree with TRBD1. The CDR3 has 20 residues. Per germline, CDR1 LNHDA and CDR2 SQIVND (reference sequence). The V gene end was trimmed by 5 bases and the J gene end by 0 bases; junction bases not matched to a gene: 17. CDR3 sequence: CASSGSVVSTGGYSNQPQHF. CDR3 coding DNA: TGTGCCAGTAGTGGTTCCGTCGTATCAACAGGGGGCTATAGCAATCAGCCCCAGCATTTT.

This rearrangement joins TRBV15 to TRBJ2-7; TRBD2 matches 12 bases. Germline assignment: CDR1 LNHNV and CDR2 YYDKDF (reference sequence). The ends lost 4 bases at V and 4 bases at J; junction bases unmatched: 8. The CDR3 is 16 residues long. CDR3 in DNA: TGTGCCACCAGCACGATGACTAGCGGGAGTCGATACGAGCAGTACTTC. Amino acids: CATSTMTSGSRYEQYF.

This clone was counted only a few times. The chain has TRBV7-8 and TRBJ2-3; TRBD1 or TRBD2 may be the D gene (5 bases each). Trimming pared 4 bases from V and 2 bases from J, leaving 10 bases between. Per germline, CDR1 SGHVS and CDR2 FQNEAQ. The CDR3 has 14 residues. This CDR3 reads CASSSWGPTDTQYF. In nucleotides, the CDR3 is TGTGCCAGCAGCTCGTGGGGACCCACAGATACGCAGTATTTT.

The rearrangement uses TRBV5-4 and TRBJ2-3, with a possible D match to TRBD2 (6 bases). The CDR3 has 14 amino acids. Trimming removed 4 bases from V and 0 bases from J, with 9 bases in between. Germline V gene sequence: CDR1 SGHNT, CDR2 YYREEE (reference sequence). CDR3 sequence reads: CASSRGTSTDTQYF. In DNA, the CDR3 is TGTGCCAGCAGCCGGGGGACTAGCACAGATACGCAGTATTTT.

This chain uses TRBV19 with TRBJ2-5; 10 bases are a match to TRBD2. V lost 5 bases and J lost 2; bases outside the gene matches: 5. The V gene's germline CDR1 is LNHDA and CDR2 SQIVND (reference sequence). There are 15 residues in the CDR3. The CDR3 here is CASSSGLARQETQYF. The CDR3 DNA sequence: TGTGCCAGTAGTTCGGGACTAGCGAGGCAAGAGACCCAGTACTTC.

This sequence joins TRBV5-4 and TRBJ2-2; unclear D gene. V shed 1 base and J shed 2 bases, with 6 bases lying between them. The CDR3 has 14 residues. Germline values: CDR1 SGHNT, CDR2 YYREEE (reference sequence). CDR3 in DNA: TGTGCCAGCAGCTTGATCCCAAACACCGGGGAGCTGTTTTTT. The encoded protein is CASSLIPNTGELFF.

The sample holds many counts of this clone. The chain combines TRBV5-6 with TRBJ2-3; D not certain. The CDR3 sequence is 14 residues long. From germline, CDR1 is SGHDT and CDR2 YYEEEE. Trimming removed 4 bases at V and 4 bases at J, with 13 bases between. CDR3 sequence: CASSPRWSADTQYF. Written as DNA, the CDR3 is TGTGCCAGCAGCCCCCGGTGGTCCGCAGATACGCAGTATTTT.

This clone has just a few counts. The V call is TRBV2, the J call TRBJ2-7; 11 bases line up with TRBD2. Trimming took 6 bases from V and 5 from J; bases not matched to a gene: 9. The CDR3 runs to 15 residues. CDR1 is SNHLY, CDR2 FYNNEI, per germline. The CDR3 nucleotides are TGTGCCAGCAGGCGCACGACTAGCGGGACCCACGAGCAGTACTTC. Its protein is CASRRTTSGTHEQYF. The full variable domain, its missing parts supplied by reference TRBV2 and TRBJ2-7, is EPEVTQTPSHQVTQMGQEVILRCVPISNHLYFYWYRQILGQKVEFLVSFYNNEISEKSEIFDDQFSVERPDGSNFTLKIRSTKLEDSAMYFCASRRTTSGTHEQYFGPGTRLTVT.

The chain is built from TRBV7-2 and TRBJ1-1, with a possible D match to TRBD1 (6 bases). The CDR3 has 13 residues. The ends were cut back, 1 base at V and 10 bases at J, with 13 bases in the middle. The germline V gene encodes CDR1 SGHTA and CDR2 FQGNSA. The CDR3, as DNA: TGTGCCAGCAGCTTAGAAACAGGGCACGGAGCTTTCTTT. It codes for CASSLETGHGAFF.

This rearrangement joins TRBV7-2 to TRBJ2-2; 12 positions match TRBD2. Germline V gene sequence: CDR1 SGHTA, CDR2 FQGNSA. Germline trimming cut 7 bases from V and 5 bases from J; bases unmatched to any gene: 11. The CDR3 has 17 residues. CDR3 protein: CASIPSSGRAGTGELFF. The CDR3 DNA reads TGTGCCAGCATCCCATCTAGCGGGAGGGCCGGTACCGGGGAGCTGTTTTTT. The complete variable domain, with remaining parts taken from reference TRBV7-2 and TRBJ2-2, reads GAGVSQSPSNKVTEKGKDVELRCDPISGHTALYWYRQSLGQGLEFLIYFQGNSAPDKSGLPSDRFSAERTGGSVSTLTIQRTQQEDSAVYLCASIPSSGRAGTGELFFGEGSRLTVL.

This chain joins TRBV7-9 and TRBJ1-1; no clear D. Germline V gene lookup returns CDR1 SEHNR and CDR2 FQNEAQ (reference sequence). The ends were cut back, 3 bases at V and 3 bases at J, with 8 bases in the middle. This CDR3 contains 13 residues. CDR3 residues: CASSFGVDTEAFF. For the CDR3, the DNA is TGTGCCAGCAGCTTTGGGGTTGACACTGAAGCTTTCTTT.